Each of the 18 T cell receptor delta chains below was sequenced from the same sample in a study of Vδ1+ human thymocytes. Overall study results and limits: Thymic TRG and TRD repertoires appeared highly polyclonal.

These receptors are not linked to any known antigen. The template was reverse-transcribed extracted RNA. CDR3 amplicons came from multiplex PCR with pooled V-gene forward and constant-region reverse primers. TCRdb reran clone calling via CATT on the multiplex PCR reads. The data hold roughly 56,000 delta-chain clones, with more than 13% observed a single time. The sequenced sample consisted of Vdelta1+ gamma-delta thymocytes from the thymus. Subset indicated: FACS-sorted CD3+ TCRalphabeta- TCRVdelta1+ TCRVdelta2- thymocytes. These receptors all come from a girl in the first two years of life who had congenital heart surgery.

This clone was found a few times. The gene calls are TRDV1 and TRDJ1; a weak D match, TRDD2 (5 bases). The ends were cut back, 2 bases at V and 2 bases at J, with 30 bases in the middle. Germline CDR1 and CDR2: TSWWSYY and QGS. This CDR3 has 21 residues. The CDR3 loop reads CALGELSPYGWLRRGTDKLIF. CDR3 DNA: TGTGCTCTTGGGGAATTATCGCCCTACGGGTGGTTACGGAGGGGTACCGATAAACTCATCTTT.

The chain carries TRDV1 and TRDJ1; TRDD3 matches at 10 bases. The germline V gene encodes CDR1 TSWWSYY and CDR2 QGS. Trimming took 1 base from V and 0 from J; bases not matched to a gene: 14. The CDR3 extends over 20 amino acids. DNA of the CDR3: TGTGCTCTTGGGGAACCCTTCCGGCTGGGGGATAGTCCGTACACCGATAAACTCATCTTT. This codes for CALGEPFRLGDSPYTDKLIF.

The rearrangement joins TRDV1 to TRDJ1; 8 bases agree with TRDD3. V lost 1 base, J lost 0 bases, and 16 bases stayed unmatched. The germline CDR1 and CDR2 sequences are TSWWSYY and QGS. The CDR3 has 20 amino acids. The CDR3 sequence: CALGEPPRKGYVRYTDKLIF. The DNA for the CDR3 is TGTGCTCTTGGGGAACCCCCACGTAAGGGATACGTACGGTACACCGATAAACTCATCTTT.

In this sample, this clone turned up many times. V gene TRDV2 combines with J gene TRDJ1; 9 nucleotides line up with TRDD3. Unmatched junction bases numbered 4, after V lost 3 bases and J lost 0 bases. The CDR3 length is 15 residues. The germline CDR1 and CDR2 sequences are GEAIGNYY and EKD. The DNA of the CDR3 is TGTGCCTGTGACGTGGGGGATATGTACACCGATAAACTCATCTTT. Residues: CACDVGDMYTDKLIF.

This rearrangement joins TRDV1 to TRDJ1, with D possibly being TRDD3 (5 bases). This CDR3 contains 16 residues. Germline loops: CDR1 TSWWSYY, CDR2 QGS. V was shortened by 4 bases and J by 3 bases, with 18 bases between the two germline ends. DNA of the CDR3: TGTGCTCTTGGGGGATGGGGTTCCAGCTCCGCCGATAAACTCATCTTT. It is translated as CALGGWGSSSADKLIF.

This chain connects TRDV1 to TRDJ1; weak D call: TRDD2 (6 bases). Looked up from germline, CDR1 is TSWWSYY and CDR2 is QGS. With 1 base removed from V and 0 bases from J, the gap between germline ends came to 27 bases. The CDR3 consists of 21 residues. The CDR3 DNA is TGTGCTCTTGGGGAACCCTCTTCCTGCCACCGGCGGACGGATGACACCGATAAACTCATCTTT. This codes for CALGEPSSCHRRTDDTDKLIF.

This clone was observed a handful of times. This rearrangement joins TRDV1 to TRDJ1; 9 nucleotides match TRDD3. CDR3 size: 20 residues. CDR1 is TSWWSYY and CDR2 is QGS in the germline V gene. V lost 0 bases and J lost 0; bases outside the gene matches: 14. For the CDR3, the DNA is TGTGCTCTTGGGGAACTTACATCCCCCGTACTGGGGGAGTACACCGATAAACTCATCTTT. This sequence encodes CALGELTSPVLGEYTDKLIF.

This clone came up a few times. The chain carries TRDV2 and TRDJ1; TRDD3 matches at 9 bases. This CDR3 is built from 21 residues. CDR1 and CDR2 (germline): GEAIGNYY, EKD. Trimming at V came to 0 bases and at J to 2 bases, leaving 21 bases not matched to a gene. DNA for the CDR3: TGTGCCTGTGACACCGGTATACCCTTCTACCAGGCTGGGGGATCGACCGATAAACTCATCTTT. Its translation is CACDTGIPFYQAGGSTDKLIF.

In this sample, this clone turned up a few times. The rearrangement links TRDV1 to TRDJ1, with 8 bases that match TRDD3. Trimming cost V 1 base and J 0 bases; bases outside gene matches: 28. The CDR3 has 24 residues. CDR1 is TSWWSYY, CDR2 QGS, per germline. The DNA for the CDR3 is TGTGCTCTTGGGGAACGGCCTTCCCTCAGTACTGGGGGGTGGAGAGTTCGGTACACCGATAAACTCATCTTT. This translates into CALGERPSLSTGGWRVRYTDKLIF.

The V gene is TRDV1, the J gene TRDJ1; no definite D call. CDR3 length: 16 residues. The V end was cut by 2 bases, the J end by 8 bases, with 21 bases between. CDR1 and CDR2 (germline): TSWWSYY, QGS. CDR3 DNA sequence: TGTGCTCTTGGGGAAGGAGGCCCGTTACCTTACTACAAACTCATCTTT. Translation gives CALGEGGPLPYYKLIF.

V and J are TRDV1 and TRDJ1, with D tentatively TRDD2 (5 bases). V lost 1 base and J lost 0, with 30 bases in between. Germline V lookup: CDR1 TSWWSYY, CDR2 QGS. The CDR3 consists of 22 residues. The CDR3 DNA reads as TGTGCTCTTGGGGAACCTCCCCTTCATCCTTTATCTTACCCGAGCAACACCGATAAACTCATCTTT. Translation gives CALGEPPLHPLSYPSNTDKLIF.

There are a few counts of this clone. V and J are TRDV1 and TRDJ1, with TRDD3 matching 12 bases. The junction had 22 bases not matched to a gene; V was cut back by 4 bases and J by 4 bases. The CDR3 spans 21 residues. Germline-derived CDR1 and CDR2 are TSWWSYY and QGS. CDR3 region: CALGGPSHLNWGIPSFDKLIF. CDR3 bases: TGTGCTCTTGGGGGACCTAGCCATCTAAACTGGGGGATACCTTCCTTCGATAAACTCATCTTT.

This clone was picked up a small number of times. The V and J genes are TRDV1 and TRDJ1, with 8 bases matching TRDD3. After removal of 2 bases from V and 5 bases from J, the junction contained 28 bases not matched to a gene. CDR1 and CDR2 (germline): TSWWSYY, QGS. The CDR3 length is 22 residues. The CDR3 loop reads CALGEKPPTKGCTGGIRDKLIF. For the CDR3, the DNA is TGTGCTCTTGGGGAAAAACCCCCTACGAAGGGGTGTACTGGGGGGATTCGGGATAAACTCATCTTT.

Points on this clone: One junction end disagrees with the germline gene, perhaps due to a read error. The same CDR3 also results from other DNA sequences found in this sample. The rearrangement joins TRAV29/DV5 to TRDJ1; 10 nucleotides align to TRDD3. This CDR3 has 16 amino acids. Germline-derived CDR1 and CDR2 are NSMFDY and ISSIKDK. The CDR3 is CAASVGGYAADDKLIF. The DNA of the CDR3 is TGTGCAGCGAGCGTCGGGGGATACGCCGCAGACGATAAACTCATCTTT.

Only a few counts were recorded for this clone. The V and J genes are TRDV1 and TRDJ1; D might be TRDD3 (5 bases). CDR1 TSWWSYY and CDR2 QGS come from the germline V gene. Trimming stripped 0 bases from V and 0 bases from J, with 17 bases between. There are 18 residues in the CDR3. The CDR3 DNA sequence: TGTGCTCTTGGGGAACTTAGGGGGCGGGGGTTTTACACCGATAAACTCATCTTT. It yields the protein CALGELRGRGFYTDKLIF.

This clone occurred a few times. The rearrangement joins TRDV1 to TRDJ1, with TRDD3 matching over 11 bases. Germline lookup yields CDR1 TSWWSYY and CDR2 QGS. V shed 2 bases, J shed 3 bases, and the junction held 8 bases outside the gene matches. The CDR3 sequence is 17 residues long. CDR3 in DNA: TGTGCTCTTGGGGAAGGGGGTCTGGGGGATACAGCCGATAAACTCATCTTT. Its protein product is CALGEGGLGDTADKLIF.

With regard to this clone: The DNA is omitted, as the CDR3 cannot be located on it reliably, and the CDR3 follows TCRdb's listing. Within the sample, other DNA sequences also encode this same CDR3. The V gene is TRAV29/DV5, the J gene TRDJ1. The CDR3 sequence runs 16 residues, both termini included. CDR1 is NSMFDY and CDR2 is ISSIKDK in the germline V gene. The CDR3: CSVLLCSKRHTDKLIF.

This rearrangement joins TRDV2 to TRDJ1, with TRDD3 identical over 13 bases. With 3 bases clipped from V and 1 base from J, the junction kept 40 bases outside the gene matches. The V gene's germline CDR1 is GEAIGNYY and CDR2 EKD. The CDR3 extends over 28 amino acids. This CDR3 is CACDLPTASFAPLGDTRIPQCGTDKLIF. In DNA, the CDR3 is TGTGCCTGTGACCTTCCTACAGCCTCTTTCGCCCCACTGGGGGATACGCGTATCCCCCAGTGCGGCACCGATAAACTCATCTTT.